A selection of T cell receptor beta chains follows, all from one sample in a study of cytomegalovirus exposure and HLA in healthy donors. Clones were read by immunoSEQ multiplex PCR, and TCRdb kept only the in-frame ones, dropping some. The profile shows around 170,000 clones, 84% of them singletons. The source material was PBMCs. The receptors originated from a boy between 2 and 10 years old in good health and CMV-seronegative. The CDR3 runs from the conserved cysteine through the conserved F or W. A D gene is named only where the DNA matches it firmly. A row's size may be missing; if present it is once, few, many or a size class.

DNA: TGCGCCAGCAGCTTGGCAGACAGGGGCCGAGAGACCCAGTACTTC; CDR3: CASSLADRGRETQYF; size: -; V: TRBV5-1; J: TRBJ2-5; D: TRBD1
DNA: TGTGCTTGTGGGGCGGCCCCCTACAATGAGCAGTTCTTC; CDR3: CACGAAPYNEQFF; size: -; V: TRBV19; J: TRBJ2-1; D: -
DNA: TGTGTCAGCAGTTATAGGACACGGCCTCGCGGAGAGACCCAGTACTTC; CDR3: CVSSYRTRPRGETQYF; size: -; V: TRBV6-5; J: TRBJ2-5; D: -
DNA: TGTGCCAGCTCACCAGAGTACGTAGACGAGCAGTACTTC; CDR3: CASSPEYVDEQYF; size: -; V: TRBV18; J: TRBJ2-7; D: -
DNA: TGTGCCACCTCGCGACCAGGGGAAAGTTCCTACGAGCAGTACTTC; CDR3: CATSRPGESSYEQYF; size: -; V: TRBV2; J: TRBJ2-7; D: -
DNA: TGTGCCAGCAGTTACTCGACAGGTAGAAATGAGCAGTTCTTC; CDR3: CASSYSTGRNEQFF; size: -; V: TRBV6-5; J: TRBJ2-1; D: -
DNA: TGTGCCAGCAGTGGGGGACAGGGCTACATTCAGTACTTC; CDR3: CASSGGQGYIQYF; size: -; V: TRBV14; J: TRBJ2-4; D: TRBD1
DNA: TGTGCCAGCAGTCCGGGGACAGGGTATGGCTACACCTTC; CDR3: CASSPGTGYGYTF; size: -; V: TRBV27; J: TRBJ1-2; D: TRBD1
DNA: TGTGCCAGCAGTTACTCGATGGCTCAGGGTTGGGAGACCCAGTACTTC; CDR3: CASSYSMAQGWETQYF; size: -; V: TRBV6-6; J: TRBJ2-5; D: -
DNA: TGTGCCAGCAGCCAAATGGAGGTGAACACTGAAGCTTTCTTT; CDR3: CASSQMEVNTEAFF; size: few; V: TRBV4-2; J: TRBJ1-1; D: -
DNA: TGTGCCAGCAGTTTCCCCGCCAGGGGAGGGTTTAGTCCAAACAATGAGCAGTTCTTC; CDR3: CASSFPARGGFSPNNEQFF; size: -; V: TRBV28; J: TRBJ2-1; D: -
DNA: TGTGCCAGCAGTGAATCCCCAGGGGCGGAGACCCAGTACTTC; CDR3: CASSESPGAETQYF; size: -; V: TRBV6-1; J: TRBJ2-5; D: -
DNA: TGTGCCAGCAGCTTAGGGACAGGGTATGGCTACGAGCAGTACTTC; CDR3: CASSLGTGYGYEQYF; size: -; V: TRBV5-6; J: TRBJ2-7; D: TRBD1
DNA: TGTGCCAGCAGTTTTATAGGGGGCGCGGGTCAGCCCCAGCATTTT; CDR3: CASSFIGGAGQPQHF; size: -; V: TRBV28; J: TRBJ1-5; D: TRBD1
DNA: TGTGCCAGCTCAAGCGACTCGGCGGCGGAGACCCAGTACTTC; CDR3: CASSSDSAAETQYF; size: once; V: TRBV18; J: TRBJ2-5; D: -
DNA: TGTGCCAGCAGCTTGGGTAGTGGCGGGAGTATCAACGAGCAGTACTTC; CDR3: CASSLGSGGSINEQYF; size: -; V: TRBV5-6; J: TRBJ2-7; D: TRBD2
DNA: TGTGCCAGCAGCTCGGCGGGGCGGTACGAGCAGTACTTC; CDR3: CASSSAGRYEQYF; size: -; V: TRBV5-4; J: TRBJ2-7; D: -
DNA: TGTGCCAGCAGTTACTCGAGCGGGAGATCAACCGGGGAGCTGTTTTTT; CDR3: CASSYSSGRSTGELFF; size: -; V: TRBV6-5; J: TRBJ2-2; D: TRBD2
DNA: TGTGCCAGCAGCCGAGGACAGAAACAAGAGACCCAGTACTTC; CDR3: CASSRGQKQETQYF; size: -; V: TRBV5-6; J: TRBJ2-5; D: -
DNA: TGTGCCTGGAGTACCCACAGCTATGGCTACACCTTC; CDR3: CAWSTHSYGYTF; size: -; V: TRBV30; J: TRBJ1-2; D: -
DNA: TGCAGCGTTGAAAACGAGACAGGTTTGATGGAGACCCAGTACTTC; CDR3: CSVENETGLMETQYF; size: -; V: TRBV29-1; J: TRBJ2-5; D: -
DNA: TGTGCCAGCAGTGACTCCCCGGGACAGGCAGCTTTCTTT; CDR3: CASSDSPGQAAFF; size: -; V: TRBV6-4; J: TRBJ1-1; D: TRBD1
DNA: TGTGCCATCAGTGATTCCAGACAGGGGCTGAACACTGAAGCTTTCTTT; CDR3: CAISDSRQGLNTEAFF; size: -; V: TRBV10-3; J: TRBJ1-1; D: TRBD1
DNA: TGCGCCAGCAGCCTTGGACTAGCGGGAGATACGCAGTATTTT; CDR3: CASSLGLAGDTQYF; size: -; V: TRBV5-1; J: TRBJ2-3; D: TRBD2
DNA: TGTGCCAGCAGCTTAGTGTCGGACAGTTACAATGAGCAGTTCTTC; CDR3: CASSLVSDSYNEQFF; size: -; V: TRBV7-6; J: TRBJ2-1; D: -
DNA: TGTGCCAGCAGTGGGGGACTACTGCTCTCCTACGAGCAGTACTTC; CDR3: CASSGGLLLSYEQYF; size: -; V: TRBV2; J: TRBJ2-7; D: TRBD2
DNA: TGCGCCAGCAGCAGGGAGAGGACCCCCTATGGCTACACCTTC; CDR3: CASSRERTPYGYTF; size: -; V: TRBV5-1; J: TRBJ1-2; D: -
DNA: TGTGCCAGCAGTTCGCAACGGGGGAATGACAAACTGTTTTTT; CDR3: CASSSQRGNDKLFF; size: few; V: TRBV27; J: TRBJ1-4; D: -
DNA: TGCGCCAGCAGTTTGGGAGGGCTAGCGGCTAGCACAGATACGCAGTATTTT; CDR3: CASSLGGLAASTDTQYF; size: -; V: TRBV5-1; J: TRBJ2-3; D: TRBD2
DNA: TGTGCCAGCAGTTTATCGCAGGGTGGCTACGAGCAGTACTTC; CDR3: CASSLSQGGYEQYF; size: -; V: TRBV27; J: TRBJ2-7; D: -
DNA: TGTGCCAGCAGCTACGACCCCAAGACAGCAAACACTGAAGCTTTCTTT; CDR3: CASSYDPKTANTEAFF; size: few; V: TRBV7-9; J: TRBJ1-1; D: -
DNA: TGTGCCAGCAGTGACAGGGGGTTAGCGATTGGGCCCCAGCATTTT; CDR3: CASSDRGLAIGPQHF; size: few; V: TRBV6-1; J: TRBJ1-5; D: TRBD1
DNA: TGTGCCAGCAGTGGACACACAGGGAGCCTCTTCTTC; CDR3: CASSGHTGSLFF; size: -; V: TRBV6-4; J: TRBJ1-2; D: -
DNA: TGTGCCAGCAGCTTGGCCATGGGACAGGGGACGGACGGCTACACCTTC; CDR3: CASSLAMGQGTDGYTF; size: -; V: TRBV5-4; J: TRBJ1-2; D: TRBD1
DNA: TGTGCCAGCAGTTTACAGGGTCGACACCCCGGGGAGCTGTTTTTT; CDR3: CASSLQGRHPGELFF; size: -; V: TRBV27; J: TRBJ2-2; D: -
DNA: TGCGCCAGCAGCCGGGACAGTCAGGGATCTAATGAAAAACTGTTTTTT; CDR3: CASSRDSQGSNEKLFF; size: once; V: TRBV5-1; J: TRBJ1-4; D: TRBD1
DNA: TGCAGTGCTAGCCGTAGCTACGAGCAGTACTTC; CDR3: CSASRSYEQYF; size: -; V: TRBV20-1; J: TRBJ2-7; D: -
DNA: TGTGCCAGCAGTGCCAGCGGGAGCTCCTACAATGAGCAGTTCTTC; CDR3: CASSASGSSYNEQFF; size: -; V: TRBV6-1; J: TRBJ2-1; D: TRBD2
DNA: TGTGCCACCAGCAGAGATCGAGAGACAGGGACCAAGCACCGTTACATGAACACTGAAGCTTTCTTT; CDR3: CATSRDRETGTKHRYMNTEAFF; size: -; V: TRBV15; J: TRBJ1-1; D: TRBD1
DNA: TGCGCCAGCAGCCTAGTACAGGCCTCCTACAATGAGCAGTTCTTC; CDR3: CASSLVQASYNEQFF; size: -; V: TRBV4-1; J: TRBJ2-1; D: -
DNA: TGTGCCAGCAGTAGAGAGGGGGCGCGGAGCAATCAGCCCCAGCATTTT; CDR3: CASSREGARSNQPQHF; size: -; V: TRBV6-6; J: TRBJ1-5; D: TRBD1
DNA: TGTGCCAGCAGCCGGGTGCAAGGGGCCGAGACCCAGTACTTC; CDR3: CASSRVQGAETQYF; size: -; V: TRBV27; J: TRBJ2-5; D: -
DNA: TGTGCCAGCAGCTCTCCGGGACAGGTTCCCTACGAGCAGTACTTC; CDR3: CASSSPGQVPYEQYF; size: -; V: TRBV7-9; J: TRBJ2-7; D: TRBD1
DNA: TGTGCCAGCACAAGGGGCGGCATCCTAGCGGGAGGAATCACCGGGGAGCTGTTTTTT; CDR3: CASTRGGILAGGITGELFF; size: -; V: TRBV28; J: TRBJ2-2; D: TRBD2
DNA: TGTGCCAGCAGTACGCCCGACAGAATAACCACTGAAGCTTTCTTT; CDR3: CASSTPDRITTEAFF; size: -; V: TRBV28; J: TRBJ1-1; D: -
DNA: TGTGCCTGGAGTGTAGGACATTCGACCGGGGAGCTGTTTTTT; CDR3: CAWSVGHSTGELFF; size: -; V: TRBV30; J: TRBJ2-2; D: -
DNA: TGTGCCAGCAGCTTAGCATGGAGATCAGATACGCAGTATTTT; CDR3: CASSLAWRSDTQYF; size: -; V: TRBV11-2; J: TRBJ2-3; D: -
DNA: TGTGCCAGCGGTTCCCGCGCCGGGGAGCTGTTTTTT; CDR3: CASGSRAGELFF; size: -; V: TRBV9; J: TRBJ2-2; D: -
DNA: TGCGCCAGCAGCCAAGAACTAGCGGGAGTGTCAGATACGCAGTATTTT; CDR3: CASSQELAGVSDTQYF; size: -; V: TRBV4-1; J: TRBJ2-3; D: TRBD2
DNA: TGTGCCAGCAGGCCTACAGGGGGGGCTAATGAAAAACTGTTTTTT; CDR3: CASRPTGGANEKLFF; size: -; V: TRBV28; J: TRBJ1-4; D: TRBD1
DNA: TGTGCCAGCAGCGGGAATAGAGGAGATACGCAGTATTTT; CDR3: CASSGNRGDTQYF; size: -; V: TRBV9; J: TRBJ2-3; D: -